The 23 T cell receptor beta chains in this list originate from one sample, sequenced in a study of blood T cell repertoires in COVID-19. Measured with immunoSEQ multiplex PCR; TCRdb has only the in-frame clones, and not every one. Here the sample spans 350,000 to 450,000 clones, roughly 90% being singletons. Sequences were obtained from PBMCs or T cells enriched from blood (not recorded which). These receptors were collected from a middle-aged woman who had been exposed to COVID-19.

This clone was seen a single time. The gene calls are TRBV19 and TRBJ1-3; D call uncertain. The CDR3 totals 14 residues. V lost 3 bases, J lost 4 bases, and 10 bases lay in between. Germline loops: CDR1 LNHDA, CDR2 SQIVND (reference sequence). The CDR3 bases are TGTGCCAGTAGTATGAGTTCAACCGGAAACACCATATATTTT. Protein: CASSMSSTGNTIYF.

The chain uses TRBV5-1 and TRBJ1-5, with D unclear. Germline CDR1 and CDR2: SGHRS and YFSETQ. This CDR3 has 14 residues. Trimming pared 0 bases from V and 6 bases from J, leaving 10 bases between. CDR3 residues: CASSLASAGQPQHF. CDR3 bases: TGCGCCAGCAGCTTGGCCTCGGCGGGTCAGCCCCAGCATTTT.

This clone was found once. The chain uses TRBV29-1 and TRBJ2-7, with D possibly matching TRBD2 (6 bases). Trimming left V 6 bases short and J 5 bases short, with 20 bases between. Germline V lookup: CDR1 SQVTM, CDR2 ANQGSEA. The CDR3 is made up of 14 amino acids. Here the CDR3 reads CSVRWGGNPNEQYF. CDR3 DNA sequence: TGCAGCGTCCGATGGGGCGGGAATCCCAACGAGCAGTACTTC.

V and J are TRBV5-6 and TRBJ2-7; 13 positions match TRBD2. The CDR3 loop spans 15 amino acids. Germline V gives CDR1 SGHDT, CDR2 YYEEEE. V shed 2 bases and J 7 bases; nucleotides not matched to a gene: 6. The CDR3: CASSLKGLAGVEQYF. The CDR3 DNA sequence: TGTGCCAGCAGCTTAAAAGGACTAGCGGGGGTTGAGCAGTACTTC.

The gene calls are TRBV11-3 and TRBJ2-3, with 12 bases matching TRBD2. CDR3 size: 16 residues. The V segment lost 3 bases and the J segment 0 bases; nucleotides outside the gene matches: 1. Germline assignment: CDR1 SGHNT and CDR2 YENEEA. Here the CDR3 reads CASSFLAGGSTDTQYF. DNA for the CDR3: TGTGCCAGCAGCTTCCTAGCGGGGGGGAGCACAGATACGCAGTATTTT.

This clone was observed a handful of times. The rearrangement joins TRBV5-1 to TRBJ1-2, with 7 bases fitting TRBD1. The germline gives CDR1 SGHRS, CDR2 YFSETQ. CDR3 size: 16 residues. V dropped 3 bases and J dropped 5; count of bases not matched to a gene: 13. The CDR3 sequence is CASSSTGTASYYGYTF. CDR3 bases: TGCGCCAGCAGCTCAACCGGGACAGCTTCCTATTATGGCTACACCTTC.

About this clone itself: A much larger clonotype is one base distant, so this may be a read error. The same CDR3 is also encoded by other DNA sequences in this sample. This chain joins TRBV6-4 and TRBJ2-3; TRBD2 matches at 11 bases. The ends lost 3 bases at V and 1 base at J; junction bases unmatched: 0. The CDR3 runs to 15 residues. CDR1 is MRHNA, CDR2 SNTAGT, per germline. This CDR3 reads CASSETSGGTDTQYF. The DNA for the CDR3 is TGTGCCAGCAGTGAGACTAGCGGGGGCACAGATACGCAGTATTTT.

The chain's CDR3 is CASSKEGNYGYTF. The CDR3 nucleotides are TGCGCCAGCAGTAAGGAGGGGAACTATGGCTACACCTTC. The chain joins TRBV5-1 to TRBJ1-2; maybe TRBD1 (5 bases). V lost 5 bases and J 2 bases, leaving 10 bases between the germline ends. The CDR3 covers 13 residues. The germline CDR1 and CDR2 sequences are SGHRS and YFSETQ.

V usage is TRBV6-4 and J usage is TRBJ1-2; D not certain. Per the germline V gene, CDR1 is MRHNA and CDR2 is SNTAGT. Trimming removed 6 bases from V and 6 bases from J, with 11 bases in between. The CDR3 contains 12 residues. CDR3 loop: CASSERRDGYTF. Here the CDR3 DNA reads TGTGCCAGCAGCGAACGCCGGGATGGCTACACCTTC.

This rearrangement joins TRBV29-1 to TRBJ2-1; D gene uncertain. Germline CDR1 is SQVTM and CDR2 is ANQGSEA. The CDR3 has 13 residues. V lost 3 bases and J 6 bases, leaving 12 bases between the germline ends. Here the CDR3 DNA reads TGCAGCGTTGAGCGGCCTCCAAGCAATGAGCAGTTCTTC. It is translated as CSVERPPSNEQFF.

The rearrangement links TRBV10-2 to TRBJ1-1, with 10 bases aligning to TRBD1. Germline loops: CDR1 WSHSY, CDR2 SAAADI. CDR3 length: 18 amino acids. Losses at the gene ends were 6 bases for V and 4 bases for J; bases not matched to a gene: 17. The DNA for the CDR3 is TGCGCCAGCAGGGGTATGGACAGGGGGTTGCCGGTGAGCACTGAAGCTTTCTTT. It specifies CASRGMDRGLPVSTEAFF.

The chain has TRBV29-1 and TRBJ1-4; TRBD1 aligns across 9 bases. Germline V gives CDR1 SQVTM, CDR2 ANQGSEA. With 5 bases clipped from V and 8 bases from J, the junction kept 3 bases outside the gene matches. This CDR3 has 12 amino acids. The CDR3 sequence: CSVTGGGEKLFF. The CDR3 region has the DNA TGCAGCGTTACAGGGGGCGGGGAAAAACTGTTTTTT.

The CDR3 DNA is TGTGCCTGGAGTTTAACAGGGAAGGACACCGGGGAGCTGTTTTTT. It yields the protein CAWSLTGKDTGELFF. The rearrangement links TRBV30 to TRBJ2-2; perhaps TRBD1 as D (6 bases). The CDR3 spans 15 residues. Between the trimmed V and J ends, which lost 2 bases and 3 bases, there was a span of 13 bases. CDR1 and CDR2 from the germline V gene are GTSNPN and SVGIG (reference sequence).

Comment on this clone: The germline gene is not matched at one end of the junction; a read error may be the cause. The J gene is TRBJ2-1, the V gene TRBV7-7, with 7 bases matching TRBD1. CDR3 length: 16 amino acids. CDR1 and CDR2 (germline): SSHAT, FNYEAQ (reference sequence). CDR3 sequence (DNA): TGTGCTAGCAGCCCAGTGACAGGGTCTATTTTAGGTGAGCAGTTCTTC. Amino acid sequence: CASSPVTGSILGEQFF.

The CDR3 region has the DNA TGCAGCGTCCATACCGGGACAGGGGGCTACGAGCAGTACTTC. Its translation is CSVHTGTGGYEQYF. This chain links TRBV29-1 with TRBJ2-7; 11 nucleotides align to TRBD1. J lost 3 bases, V lost 6 bases, and 7 bases had no gene match. Germline assignment: CDR1 SQVTM and CDR2 ANQGSEA. The CDR3 runs to 14 residues.

As DNA, the CDR3 is TGTGCCAGCAGCGTAGGTCAGGGTACCGCTGAAGCTTTCTTT. Residues: CASSVGQGTAEAFF. V usage is TRBV9 and J usage is TRBJ1-1, with D perhaps TRBD1 (5 bases). CDR1 is SGDLS and CDR2 is YYNGEE in the germline V gene. The CDR3 consists of 14 residues. Trimming stripped 0 bases from V and 6 bases from J, with 12 bases between.

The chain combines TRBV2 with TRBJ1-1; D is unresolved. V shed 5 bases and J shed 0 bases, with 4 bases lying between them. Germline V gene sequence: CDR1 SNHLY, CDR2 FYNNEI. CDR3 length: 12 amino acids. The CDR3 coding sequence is TGTGCCAGCAGTCAGATGAACACTGAAGCTTTCTTT. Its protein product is CASSQMNTEAFF.

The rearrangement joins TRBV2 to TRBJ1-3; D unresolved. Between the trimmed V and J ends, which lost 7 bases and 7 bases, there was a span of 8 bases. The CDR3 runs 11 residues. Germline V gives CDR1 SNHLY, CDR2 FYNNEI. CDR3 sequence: CASTSTNTIYF. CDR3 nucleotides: TGTGCCAGCACTAGCACCAACACCATATATTTT.

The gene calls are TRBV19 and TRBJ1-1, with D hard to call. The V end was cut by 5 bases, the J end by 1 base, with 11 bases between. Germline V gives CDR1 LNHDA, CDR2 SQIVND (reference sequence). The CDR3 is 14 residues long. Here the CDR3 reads CASSATVTNTEAFF. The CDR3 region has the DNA TGTGCCAGTAGTGCCACAGTGACGAACACTGAAGCTTTCTTT.

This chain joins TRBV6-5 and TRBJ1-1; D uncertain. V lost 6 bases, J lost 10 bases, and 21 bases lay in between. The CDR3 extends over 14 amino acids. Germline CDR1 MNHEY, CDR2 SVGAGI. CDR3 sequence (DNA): TGTGCCAGCAGCCCGGGAGGGTTCGAACGGGCAGCTTTCTTT. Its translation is CASSPGGFERAAFF.

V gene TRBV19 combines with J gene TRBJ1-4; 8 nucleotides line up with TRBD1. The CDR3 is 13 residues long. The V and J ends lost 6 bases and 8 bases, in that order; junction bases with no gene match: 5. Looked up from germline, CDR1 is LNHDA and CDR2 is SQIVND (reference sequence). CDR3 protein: CASRKQGDEKLFF. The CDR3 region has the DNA TGTGCCAGTAGGAAACAGGGGGACGAAAAACTGTTTTTT.

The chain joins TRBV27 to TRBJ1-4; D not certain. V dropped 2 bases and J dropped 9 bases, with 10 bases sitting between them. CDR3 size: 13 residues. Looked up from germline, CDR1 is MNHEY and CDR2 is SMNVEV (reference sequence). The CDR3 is CASSLGASKKLFF. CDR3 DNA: TGTGCCAGCAGTTTAGGTGCTTCTAAAAAACTGTTTTTT.

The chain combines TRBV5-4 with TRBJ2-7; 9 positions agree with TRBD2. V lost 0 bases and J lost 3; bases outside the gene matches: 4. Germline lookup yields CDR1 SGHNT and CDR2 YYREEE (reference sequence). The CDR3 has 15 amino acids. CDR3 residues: CASSLGSGSGYEQYF. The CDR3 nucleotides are TGTGCCAGCAGCTTGGGTAGCGGGAGTGGCTACGAGCAGTACTTC.